These 23 T cell receptor beta chains were all obtained from the same sample, sequenced in a study of blood T cells in healthy people across ages. Primers used in a second PCR of about 7 to 12 cycles were a sample-barcoded 5' primer and a J-beta primer mix. MiXCR was run by TCRdb on the 5' RACE reads, yielding one entry per CDR3 protein. This table has 600,000 to 1,000,000 distinct CDR3 sequences, roughly 60% appearing once. The sequenced material came from blood. The receptor set was obtained from a man aged 30 to 39 in good health.

This clonotype showed up just a few times. This rearrangement joins TRBV28 to TRBJ1-2, with TRBD1 identical over 10 bases. The CDR3 extends over 15 amino acids. The germline V gene has CDR1 MDHEN and CDR2 SYDVKM. With V trimmed by 3 bases and J by 6 bases, 7 bases remained unmatched. Written as DNA, the CDR3 is TGTGCCAGCAGTTTGATGGGACAGGGGTCTGATGGCTACACCTTC. It codes for CASSLMGQGSDGYTF.

Regarding this clonotype: A read error may account for a junction end that differs from germline. The CDR3, as DNA: TGTGCTAGCAGCTTACCGACGGGACGTGCCTACGAGCAGTACTTC. Its protein is CASSLPTGRAYEQYF. This rearrangement joins TRBV7-2 to TRBJ2-4; possibly TRBD1 or TRBD2 for D (5 bases each). The DNA end is more similar to TRBJ2-7, so the J call may be wrong. The CDR3 sequence is 15 residues long. The germline V gene encodes CDR1 SGHTA and CDR2 FQGNSA.

The chain joins TRBV20-1 to TRBJ2-1, with 8 bases matching TRBD2. The ends lost 6 bases at V and 10 bases at J; junction bases unmatched: 14. This CDR3 comprises 14 residues. Germline V lookup: CDR1 DFQATT, CDR2 SNEGSKA (reference sequence). CDR3 DNA sequence: TGCAGTGCCAAGAGGGGACTAGGGGTCCGCGAGCAGTTCTTC. Translated, it gives CSAKRGLGVREQFF.

The rearrangement links TRBV7-2 to TRBJ2-5; no clear D gene. The CDR3 runs to 13 residues. Germline loops: CDR1 SGHTA, CDR2 FQGNSA. Trimming removed 4 bases from V and 2 bases from J, with 8 bases in between. The CDR3 sequence: CASSSRVQETQYF. The CDR3, as DNA: TGTGCCAGCAGCTCCCGGGTTCAAGAGACCCAGTACTTC. The full variable domain, its missing parts supplied by reference TRBV7-2 and TRBJ2-5, is GAGVSQSPSNKVTEKGKDVELRCDPISGHTALYWYRQSLGQGLEFLIYFQGNSAPDKSGLPSDRFSAERTGGSVSTLTIQRTQQEDSAVYLCASSSRVQETQYFGPGTRLLVL.

This clonotype was seen more than once but under ten times. The chain employs TRBV7-2 and TRBJ2-5; TRBD1 aligns across 7 bases. Looked up from germline, CDR1 is SGHTA and CDR2 is FQGNSA. This CDR3 has 16 residues. V gave up 5 bases and J gave up 4 bases; unmatched junction bases: 13. CDR3 in DNA: TGTGCCAGCAGCCTCAGACAGGGAGTTTTAGGAGAGACCCAGTACTTC. Encoded protein: CASSLRQGVLGETQYF.

This clonotype was found once. The V and J genes are TRBV4-3 and TRBJ2-5, with 7 nucleotides matching TRBD2. The DNA end lines up better with TRBJ2-4; the J call may be wrong. CDR1 and CDR2 (germline): LGHNA, YSLEER. CDR3 length: 15 residues. Written as DNA, the CDR3 is TGCGCCAGCAGCCAAGTGGTCGGGAGGAAAAACATTCAGTACTTC. Its translation is CASSQVVGRKNIQYF.

The V call is TRBV7-9, the J call TRBJ2-7; TRBD1 aligns across 7 bases. The V gene's germline CDR1 is SEHNR and CDR2 FQNEAQ (reference sequence). This CDR3 is 15 amino acids long. The V gene end was trimmed by 4 bases and the J gene end by 2 bases; junction bases not matched to a gene: 8. CDR3 residues: CASSSPGQRPYEQYF. DNA of the CDR3: TGTGCCAGCAGCTCACCGGGACAGCGACCCTACGAGCAGTACTTC.

V is TRBV5-6 and J is TRBJ2-1; D uncertain. The V and J ends lost 5 bases and 9 bases respectively, with 15 bases between them. Germline-derived CDR1 and CDR2 are SGHDT and YYEEEE. CDR3 length equals 13 residues. The CDR3, as DNA: TGTGCCAGCAGATCTCTCTGGAACGGTGAGCAGTTCTTC. It is translated as CASRSLWNGEQFF.

The chain has TRBV7-3 and TRBJ2-3, with TRBD2 as a possible D gene (6 bases). The V gene's germline CDR1 is SGHTA and CDR2 FQGTGA. The V end was cut by 9 bases, the J end by 5 bases, with 15 bases between. This CDR3 comprises 13 residues. CDR3: CASCGDHKDTQYF. The CDR3, as DNA: TGTGCCAGTTGCGGGGATCACAAAGATACGCAGTATTTT.

The chain uses TRBV6-2 or TRBV6-3 and TRBJ2-5; D not resolved. The CDR3 totals 10 residues. V dropped 6 bases and J dropped 11 bases, with 10 bases sitting between them. CDR1 and CDR2 (germline): MNHEY, SVGEGT. CDR3 amino acids: CASRGPEQYF. CDR3 in DNA: TGTGCCAGCAGAGGGCCAGAGCAGTACTTC.

The CDR3 sequence: CASRKGTDLYEQYF. CDR3 in DNA: TGTGCCAGCCGCAAAGGGACGGATCTCTACGAGCAGTACTTC. The chain employs TRBV2 and TRBJ2-5; D is perhaps TRBD1 or TRBD2 (5 bases each). TRBJ2-7 explains the end of the DNA better; the J call may be wrong. The CDR3 has 14 residues. CDR1 is SNHLY and CDR2 is FYNNEI in the germline V gene.

The chain links TRBV7-9 to TRBJ1-6; D is uncertain. CDR3 length: 15 amino acids. The germline gives CDR1 SEHNR, CDR2 FQNEAQ (reference sequence). Trimming shortened V by 1 base and J by 6 bases, and 10 bases separated the two germline ends. The DNA for the CDR3 is TGTGCCAGCAGCTTAGGGGAAAATGCTAATTCACCCCTCCACTTT. Protein sequence: CASSLGENANSPLHF. Based on the CDR3 plus reference TRBV7-9 and TRBJ1-6, the full variable domain is DTGVSQNPRHKITKRGQNVTFRCDPISEHNRLYWYRQTLGQGPEFLTYFQNEAQLEKSRLLSDRFSAERPKGSFSTLEIQRTEQGDSAMYLCASSLGENANSPLHFGNGTRLTVT.

This chain connects TRBV20-1 to TRBJ2-7; 7 positions match TRBD2. This CDR3 has 15 residues. Trimming cost V 5 bases and J 0 bases; bases outside gene matches: 10. Per germline, CDR1 DFQATT and CDR2 SNEGSKA (reference sequence). The CDR3 DNA reads TGCAGTGCTGAGGACCCAAGCGGGGCCTCCTACGAGCAGTACTTC. Protein sequence: CSAEDPSGASYEQYF.

The chain recombines TRBV20-1 with TRBJ2-1, with a possible D match to TRBD1 (5 bases). Germline V lookup: CDR1 DFQATT, CDR2 SNEGSKA (reference sequence). This CDR3 region has 17 residues. Trimming left V 1 base short and J 4 bases short, with 20 bases between. As DNA, the CDR3 is TGCAGTGCTAGAGCTAGGGGCCGCGCTCGGATTTACAATGAGCAGTTCTTC. Amino acids: CSARARGRARIYNEQFF.

In its sample, this clonotype was seen many times. The genes are TRBV4-1 and TRBJ1-4, with D maybe TRBD1 (5 bases). V lost 0 bases to trimming and J lost 7 bases, with 12 bases between them. The CDR3 length is 15 residues. Germline CDR1 MGHRA, CDR2 YSYEKL. The DNA for the CDR3 is TGCGCCAGCAGCCAAGATCGGACAACGGGTGAAAAACTGTTTTTT. Its translation: CASSQDRTTGEKLFF.

The chain uses TRBV20-1 and TRBJ2-1; 10 nucleotides line up with TRBD2. This CDR3 is built from 13 residues. Germline loops: CDR1 DFQATT, CDR2 SNEGSKA (reference sequence). CDR3 nucleotides: TGCAGAGGAAGCGGGGGGGAAGGCAATGAGCAGTTCTTC. It specifies CRGSGGEGNEQFF.

Only a few counts were recorded for this clonotype. This chain links TRBV7-9 with TRBJ2-7; TRBD1 agrees at 8 bases. V dropped 4 bases and J dropped 3; count of bases not matched to a gene: 2. The CDR3 is made up of 13 amino acids. Looked up from germline, CDR1 is SEHNR and CDR2 is FQNEAQ (reference sequence). The CDR3 protein is CASSSDRVYEQYF. Written as DNA, the CDR3 is TGTGCCAGCAGCTCGGACAGGGTCTACGAGCAGTACTTC.

This chain connects TRBV12-3 or TRBV12-4 to TRBJ2-3; 8 bases line up with TRBD2. This CDR3 is 17 amino acids long. V was pared by 5 bases and J by 4 bases, with 14 bases of the junction left unmatched. The CDR3 is CASSRPLSGMVADTQYF. The CDR3 nucleotides read TGTGCCAGCAGTCGTCCCCTTAGCGGGATGGTCGCAGATACGCAGTATTTT.

The chain has TRBV18 and TRBJ2-5; TRBD2 might be the D (6 bases). From germline, CDR1 is KGHSH and CDR2 LQKENI. This CDR3 spans 16 amino acids. V shed 6 bases and J shed 5 bases, with 22 bases lying between them. This chain's CDR3 is CASSGPRALGGETQYF. CDR3 nucleotides: TGTGCCAGCTCTGGTCCTCGAGCCCTTGGAGGGGAGACCCAGTACTTC.

Remarks on this clonotype: This may stem from a read error, because a much larger clone lies one nucleotide away. CDR3 protein: CSADPRGGGGDTQYF. CDR3 sequence (DNA): TGCAGTGCTGATCCCAGGGGGGGGGGAGGAGATACGCAGTATTTT. The chain links TRBV20-1 to TRBJ2-3; D tentatively reads TRBD1 or TRBD2 (7 bases each). CDR3 length equals 15 residues. Germline loops: CDR1 DFQATT, CDR2 SNEGSKA (reference sequence). V was pared by 5 bases and J by 5 bases, with 20 bases between.

Note on this clonotype: One junction end does not reproduce the germline sequence, and a read error may be involved. The J gene is TRBJ2-3, the V gene TRBV20-1; tentative D call: TRBD1 (6 bases). This CDR3 region has 17 residues. The germline V gene has CDR1 DFQATT and CDR2 SNEGSKA (reference sequence). The DNA for the CDR3 is TGCAGTGCTAGAGTAGTAGGTTACTCCCGAAGGACAGATGCGCAGTATTTT. Amino acids: CSARVVGYSRRTDAQYF.

The chain combines TRBV6-2 or TRBV6-3 with TRBJ2-7; TRBD2 agrees at 7 bases. The V segment lost 6 bases and the J segment 3 bases; nucleotides outside the gene matches: 8. This CDR3 has 14 residues. Germline lookup yields CDR1 MNHEY and CDR2 SVGEGT. In nucleotides, the CDR3 is TGTGCCAGCAGACCCACTAGCGCACGCTACGAGCAGTACTTC. Amino acids: CASRPTSARYEQYF.

In regard to this clonotype: A read error may produce the germline difference seen at one junction end. The V and J genes are TRBV6-5 and TRBJ2-3; 11 nucleotides match TRBD1. CDR3 length: 16 amino acids. Germline CDR1 is MNHEY and CDR2 is SVGAGI. The CDR3 DNA reads TGTACCAGCAGTTACTCAACCGGGACAGGGGGAGATACGCAGTATTTT. Translating it yields CTSSYSTGTGGDTQYF.